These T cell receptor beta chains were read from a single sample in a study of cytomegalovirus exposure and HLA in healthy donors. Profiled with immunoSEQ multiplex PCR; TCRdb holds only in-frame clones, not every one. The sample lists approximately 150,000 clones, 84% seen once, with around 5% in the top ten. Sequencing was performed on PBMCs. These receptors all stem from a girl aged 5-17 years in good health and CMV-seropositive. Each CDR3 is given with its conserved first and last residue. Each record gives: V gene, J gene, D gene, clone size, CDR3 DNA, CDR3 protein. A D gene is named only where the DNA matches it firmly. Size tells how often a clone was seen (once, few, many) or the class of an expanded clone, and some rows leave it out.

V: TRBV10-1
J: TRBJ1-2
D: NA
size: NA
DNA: TGCGCCAGCGGCGGGGCTCAAGGCTACACCTTC
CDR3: CASGGAQGYTF

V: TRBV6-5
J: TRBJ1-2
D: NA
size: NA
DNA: TGTGCCAGCAGTTACGGGGGGAACGGCTACACCTTC
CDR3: CASSYGGNGYTF

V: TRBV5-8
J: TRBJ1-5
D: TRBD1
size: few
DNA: TGTGCCAGCAGCCGCAACCCGGGACAGATTAGCAATCAGCCCCAGCATTTT
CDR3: CASSRNPGQISNQPQHF

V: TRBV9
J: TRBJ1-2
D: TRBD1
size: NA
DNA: TGTGCCAGCAGCGCCGGGACAGCCCTCTATGGCTACACCTTC
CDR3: CASSAGTALYGYTF

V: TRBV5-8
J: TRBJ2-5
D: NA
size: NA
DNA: TGTGCCAGCAGCTTAAGGCGGGCGGTTGCGGAGACCCAGTACTTC
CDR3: CASSLRRAVAETQYF

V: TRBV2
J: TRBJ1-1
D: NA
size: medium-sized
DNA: TGTGCCAGCAGTGAGGGGCTTGTTGGGTTAAACACTGAAGCTTTCTTT
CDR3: CASSEGLVGLNTEAFF

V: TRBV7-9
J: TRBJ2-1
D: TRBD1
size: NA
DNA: TGTGCCAGCAGCCCCCGGGACAGGGGACCCAGAACCTACAATGAGCAGTTCTTC
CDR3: CASSPRDRGPRTYNEQFF

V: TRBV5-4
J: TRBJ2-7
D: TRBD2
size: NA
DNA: TGTGCCAGCAGCCCGGGACTAGGTAGCGGGTACGAGCAGTACTTC
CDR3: CASSPGLGSGYEQYF

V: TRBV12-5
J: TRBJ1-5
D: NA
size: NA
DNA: TGTGCTAGTGGTTTCCACCGCACGTTGAGGATTGGCAATCAGCCCCAGCATTTT
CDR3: CASGFHRTLRIGNQPQHF

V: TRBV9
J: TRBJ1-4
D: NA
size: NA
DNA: TGTGCCAGCAGCCCGAACACGGAAAAACTGTTTTTT
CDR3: CASSPNTEKLFF

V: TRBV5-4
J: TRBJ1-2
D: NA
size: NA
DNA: TGTGCCAGCAGCGCATCGGGGGGTAACTATGGCTACACCTTC
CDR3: CASSASGGNYGYTF

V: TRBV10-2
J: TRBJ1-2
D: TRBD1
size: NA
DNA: TGCGCCAGCAGCACACCGTCCGGGACAGCGAACTATGGCTACACCTTC
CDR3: CASSTPSGTANYGYTF

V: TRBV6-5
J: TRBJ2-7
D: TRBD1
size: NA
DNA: TGTGCCAGCAGTTATTCAACAGGGGTGGCCGAGCAGTACTTC
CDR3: CASSYSTGVAEQYF

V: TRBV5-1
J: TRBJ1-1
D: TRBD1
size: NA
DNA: TGCGCCAGCAGCTTGGACAGGGGGAACACTGAAGCTTTCTTT
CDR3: CASSLDRGNTEAFF

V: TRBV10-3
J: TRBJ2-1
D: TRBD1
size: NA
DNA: TGTGCCATCAGTGCAGACAGGGAACAGTTCTTC
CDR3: CAISADREQFF

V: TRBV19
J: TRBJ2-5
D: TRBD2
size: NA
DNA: TGTGCCAGTATCTCGGGGGGAGGGGAGACCCAGTACTTC
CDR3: CASISGGGETQYF

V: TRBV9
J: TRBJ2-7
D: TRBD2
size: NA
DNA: TGTGCCAGCAGCTTAACGGCGGGGGAAGGCTACGAGCAGTACTTC
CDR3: CASSLTAGEGYEQYF

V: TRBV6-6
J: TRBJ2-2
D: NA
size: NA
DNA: TGTGCCGGGACGGGACACAACACCGGGGAGCTGTTTTTT
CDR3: CAGTGHNTGELFF

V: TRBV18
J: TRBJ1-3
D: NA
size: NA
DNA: TGTGCCAGCTCACCAGCAGGGAGGGAAAACACCATATATTTT
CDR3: CASSPAGRENTIYF

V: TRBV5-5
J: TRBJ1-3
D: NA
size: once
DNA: TGTGCCAGCAGCTTGAAAAAACTTCCTGGAAACACCATATATTTT
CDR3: CASSLKKLPGNTIYF

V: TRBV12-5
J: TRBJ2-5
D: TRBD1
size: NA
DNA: TGTGCTAGCCGGGCTGACAGGGGTCAAGAGACCCAGTACTTC
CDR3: CASRADRGQETQYF

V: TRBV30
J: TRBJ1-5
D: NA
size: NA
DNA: TGTGCCTGGAGTGTGAGGAGCAATCAGCCCCAGCATTTT
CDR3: CAWSVRSNQPQHF

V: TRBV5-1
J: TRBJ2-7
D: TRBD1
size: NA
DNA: TGCGCCAGCAGCTCGGGACAGGGAAGCTACGAGCAGTACTTC
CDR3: CASSSGQGSYEQYF

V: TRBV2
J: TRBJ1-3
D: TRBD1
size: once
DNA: TGTGCCAGCAGTCTGGACAGGAAAGCTACTGGAAACACCATATATTTT
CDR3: CASSLDRKATGNTIYF

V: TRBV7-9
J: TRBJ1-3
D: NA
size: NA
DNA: TGTTCCAGCAGCCCACCTCTAGAGGGTTACTCTGGAAACACCATATATTTT
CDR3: CSSSPPLEGYSGNTIYF

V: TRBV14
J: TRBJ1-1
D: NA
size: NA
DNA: TGTGCCAGCAAAAGGGCACCGGGGACTTTCGACACTGAAGCTTTCTTT
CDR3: CASKRAPGTFDTEAFF

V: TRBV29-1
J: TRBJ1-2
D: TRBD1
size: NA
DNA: TGCAGCGTGGCACAGGGGGCGGGGGGCTACACCTTC
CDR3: CSVAQGAGGYTF

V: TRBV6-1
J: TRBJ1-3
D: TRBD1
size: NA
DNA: TGTGCCAGCAGTCTGACAGGGGTTAACACCATATATTTT
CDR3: CASSLTGVNTIYF